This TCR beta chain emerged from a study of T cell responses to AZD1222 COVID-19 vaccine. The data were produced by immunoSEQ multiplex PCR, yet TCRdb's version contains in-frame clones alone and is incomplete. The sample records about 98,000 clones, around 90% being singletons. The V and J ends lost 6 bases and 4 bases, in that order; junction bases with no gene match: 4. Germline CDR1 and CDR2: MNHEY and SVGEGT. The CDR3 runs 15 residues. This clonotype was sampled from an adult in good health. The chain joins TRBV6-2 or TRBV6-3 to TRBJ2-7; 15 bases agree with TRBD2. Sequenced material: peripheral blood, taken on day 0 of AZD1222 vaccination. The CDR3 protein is CASSLGLAGGYEQYF. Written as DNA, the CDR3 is TGTGCCAGCAGCCTCGGACTAGCGGGAGGGTACGAGCAGTACTTC.